This T cell receptor (beta chain) was captured by sequencing in a study of early T cells in non-severe SARS-CoV-2 infection. Study results and caveats: Clonotype matching in VDJdb favored anti-spike CD8 responses and did not capture private and CD4 specificities.

Individual cDNA molecules received unique molecular identifiers. TCRdb re-called the 5' RACE reads with MiXCR, one entry per CDR3 protein. The table has approximately 90,000 distinct CDR3 sequences, about 12% seen once. About this clonotype itself: Its target is unknown.

This CDR3 comprises 14 residues. Germline assignment: CDR1 MGHRA and CDR2 YSYEKL. V lost 1 base and J lost 6, with 12 bases in between. Sequencing was performed on whole blood, taken at baseline. The receptor's source is an adult who was a healthcare worker with PCR-confirmed SARS-CoV-2 infection or an uninfected control (not recorded which). This chain joins TRBV4-1 and TRBJ1-2; D is uncertain. CDR3 sequence: CASSQARQRNGYTF. CDR3 bases: TGCGCCAGCAGCCAAGCGAGGCAGCGAAATGGCTACACCTTC.